This TCR beta chain stems from a study of OX40 agonist ivuxolimab in advanced cancers. Study details: In this trial design, patients received ivuxolimab intravenously at 0.01 to 10 mg/kg every 2 weeks. Patients with hepatocellular carcinoma, melanoma, renal cell or head and neck cancer made up the dose-escalation patients.

This CDR3 spans 17 amino acids. Per the germline V gene, CDR1 is LGHNA and CDR2 is YNFKEQ. Trimming removed 0 bases from V and 1 base from J; junction bases left unmatched: 5. Clones were read by immunoSEQ multiplex PCR, and TCRdb kept only the in-frame ones, dropping some. The sample holds roughly 90,000 clones; under 95% are singletons and the top ten take 0.25% to 0.35%. The chain employs TRBV4-2 and TRBJ2-3, with 9 bases that match TRBD2. Sample: CD4+ or CD8+ T cells sorted from blood, taken in a trial of the OX40 agonist ivuxolimab. This TCR was sampled from an adult with an advanced solid tumor such as melanoma, head and neck, liver or kidney cancer. The CDR3 region has the DNA TGTGCCAGCAGCCAAGAATTGACTAGCGGAGGCACAGATACGCAGTATTTT. It specifies CASSQELTSGGTDTQYF.